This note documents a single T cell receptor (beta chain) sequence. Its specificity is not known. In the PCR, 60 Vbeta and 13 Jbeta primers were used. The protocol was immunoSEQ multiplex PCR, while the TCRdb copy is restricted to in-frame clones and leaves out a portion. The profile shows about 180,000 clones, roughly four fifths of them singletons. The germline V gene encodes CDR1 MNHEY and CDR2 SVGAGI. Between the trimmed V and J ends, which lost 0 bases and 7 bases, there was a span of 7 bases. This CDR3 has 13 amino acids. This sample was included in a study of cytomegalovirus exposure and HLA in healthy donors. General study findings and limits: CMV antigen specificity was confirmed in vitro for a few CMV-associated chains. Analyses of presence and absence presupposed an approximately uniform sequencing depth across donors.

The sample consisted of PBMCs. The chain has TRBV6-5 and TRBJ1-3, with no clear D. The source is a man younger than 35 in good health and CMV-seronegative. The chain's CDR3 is CASSYSTGNTIYF. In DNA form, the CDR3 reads TGTGCCAGCAGTTACTCGACGGGGAACACCATATATTTT.